This is a list of T cell receptor beta chains from one sample in a study of shared clonotypes between healthy human individuals. Produced via immunoSEQ multiplex PCR; TCRdb's table is partial and in-frame only. The data hold 1.6 million or so clones, with roughly 98.5% observed a single time. Sequenced: naive CD4+ T cells sorted from blood. These receptor sequences come from a man under 40 in good health. CDR3s include the opening cysteine and the closing phenylalanine or tryptophan. Fields, in order: clone size, V gene, J gene, D gene, CDR3 protein, CDR3 DNA. A D gene is named only where the DNA matches it firmly. A row's size may be missing; if present it is once, few, many or a size class.

NA	TRBV18	TRBJ2-7	TRBD2	CASSIAGGLAGTQQYF	TGTGCCAGCTCCATAGCCGGGGGACTAGCGGGTACCCAGCAGTACTTC
NA	TRBV5-1	TRBJ2-4	NA	CASSRGHRNNQAKNIQYF	TGCGCCAGCAGCAGAGGACACCGAAATAACCAAGCCAAAAACATTCAGTACTTC
NA	TRBV28	TRBJ2-2	TRBD2	CASSWTSGRYTGELFF	TGTGCCAGCAGTTGGACTAGCGGGAGGTACACCGGGGAGCTGTTTTTT
NA	TRBV5-1	TRBJ2-1	NA	CASSLEWDPRTDLLRNEQFF	TGCGCCAGCAGCTTGGAGTGGGACCCACGCACAGACCTATTGCGCAATGAGCAGTTCTTC
once	TRBV5-1	TRBJ2-1	NA	CASSSTLALHNEQFF	TGCGCCAGCAGCTCAACACTAGCTCTCCACAATGAGCAGTTCTTC
NA	TRBV5-6	TRBJ1-1	NA	CASSGVRTEAFF	TGTGCCAGCAGCGGGGTTCGCACTGAAGCTTTCTTT
once	TRBV5-6	TRBJ2-3	NA	CASSSSGDTQYF	TGTGCCAGCAGCTCGAGTGGGGATACGCAGTATTTT
once	TRBV18	TRBJ2-3	NA	CASSRPSSTDTQYF	TGTGCCAGCTCACGCCCCTCTAGCACAGATACGCAGTATTTT
NA	TRBV18	TRBJ1-2	NA	CASSPDRGDYGYTF	TGTGCCAGCTCACCCGACAGAGGGGACTATGGCTACACCTTC
once	TRBV7-6	TRBJ2-6	NA	CASSDPRGKQHSGANVLTF	TGTGCCAGCTCTGATCCTCGGGGAAAACAGCACTCTGGGGCCAACGTCCTGACTTTC
NA	TRBV25-1	TRBJ2-7	NA	CASSEFTGSTYEQYF	TGTGCCAGCAGTGAATTCACAGGCTCGACCTACGAGCAGTACTTC